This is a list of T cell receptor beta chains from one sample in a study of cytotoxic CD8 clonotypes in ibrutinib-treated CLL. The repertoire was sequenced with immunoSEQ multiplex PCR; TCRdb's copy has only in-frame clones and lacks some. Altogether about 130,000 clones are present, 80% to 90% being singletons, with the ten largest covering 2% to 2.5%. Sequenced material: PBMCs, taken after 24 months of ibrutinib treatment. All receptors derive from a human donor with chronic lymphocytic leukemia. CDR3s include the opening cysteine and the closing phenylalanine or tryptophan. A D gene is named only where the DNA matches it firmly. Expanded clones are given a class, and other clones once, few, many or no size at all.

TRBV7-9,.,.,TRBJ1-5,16,TGTGCCAGCAGCTTAGGGAGGCAGGCTGGTAATCAGCCCCAGCATTTT,CASSLGRQAGNQPQHF
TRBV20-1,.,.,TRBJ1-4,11,TGCAGTGTCAGGGTGGGCGAAAAACTGTTTTTT,CSVRVGEKLFF
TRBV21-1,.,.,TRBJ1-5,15,TGTGCCAGCGGGGACAGGCCAGATAGCAATCAGCCCCAGCATTTT,CASGDRPDSNQPQHF
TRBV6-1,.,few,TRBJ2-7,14,TGTGCCAGCAGCGCCGCAGGGTTGGCGGGCGAGCAGTACTTC,CASSAAGLAGEQYF
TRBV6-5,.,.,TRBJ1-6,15,TGTGCCAGCAACTTTAGACCCGCCGGTAATTCACCCCTCCACTTT,CASNFRPAGNSPLHF
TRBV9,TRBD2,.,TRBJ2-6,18,TGTGCCAGCAGCGTAGGGTTAGCGGGGGGTTCTGGGGCCAACGTCCTGACTTTC,CASSVGLAGGSGANVLTF
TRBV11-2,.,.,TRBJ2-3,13,TGTGCCAGCAGCTTAGTCGTCGCAGATACGCAGTATTTT,CASSLVVADTQYF
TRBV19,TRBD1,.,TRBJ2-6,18,TGTGCCAGTAGTGTGCGGGGACAGGGGGCGTCTGGGGCCAACGTCCTGACTTTC,CASSVRGQGASGANVLTF
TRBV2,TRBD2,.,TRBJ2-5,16,TGTGCCAGCAGGAGGCAAGCGGGAGGGGCAGGGGAGACCCAGTACTTC,CASRRQAGGAGETQYF
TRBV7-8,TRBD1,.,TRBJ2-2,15,TGTGCCAGCAGCCCCGGGACAGGGGAAGCCGGGGAGCTGTTTTTT,CASSPGTGEAGELFF
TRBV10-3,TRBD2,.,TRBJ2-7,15,TGTGCCATCAGTGAGGCGATAGCGGGATCTTCCGAGCAGTACTTC,CAISEAIAGSSEQYF
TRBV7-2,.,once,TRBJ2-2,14,TGTGCCAGCAGCCCTCAGGGGGGGACCGGGGAGCTGTTTTTT,CASSPQGGTGELFF
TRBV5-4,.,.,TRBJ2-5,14,TGTGCCAGCAGCTTGGGCGGGCCTGGGGAGACCCAGTACTTC,CASSLGGPGETQYF
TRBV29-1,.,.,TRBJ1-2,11,TGCAGCGTTGAGCAGGGTGATGGCTACACCTTC,CSVEQGDGYTF
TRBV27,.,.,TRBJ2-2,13,TGTGCCACCCTCAGGAGGGGATCCGGGGAGCTGTTTTTT,CATLRRGSGELFF
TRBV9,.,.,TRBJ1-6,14,TGTGCCAGCAGCGTAGGGGGGGAAAATTCACCCCTCCACTTT,CASSVGGENSPLHF
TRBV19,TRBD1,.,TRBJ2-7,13,TGTGCCAGTAGCTTGGACAGGGGGCGTGAGCAGTACTTC,CASSLDRGREQYF
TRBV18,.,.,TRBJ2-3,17,TGTGCCAGCTCACCCGGGGGAGGCTCTTCTAGCACAGATACGCAGTATTTT,CASSPGGGSSSTDTQYF
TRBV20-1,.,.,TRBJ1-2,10,TGCAGTGCTAGTTCGAATGGCTACACCTTC,CSASSNGYTF
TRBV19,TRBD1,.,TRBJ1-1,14,TGTGCCAGTAGTTTCACAGGGGCGGTCACTGAAGCTTTCTTT,CASSFTGAVTEAFF
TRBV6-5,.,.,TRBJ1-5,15,TGTGCCAGCAGTTGGGGTGGTGGAAGCAATCAGCCCCAGCATTTT,CASSWGGGSNQPQHF
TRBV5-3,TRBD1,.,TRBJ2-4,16,TGTGCCAGAAGCAGGGGGACAGGGACCCCAAAAAACATTCAGTACTTC,CARSRGTGTPKNIQYF
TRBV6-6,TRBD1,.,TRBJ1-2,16,TGTGCCAGCAGAAGCCCGACAGGGCAAAGGAGAAGTGGCTACACCTTC,CASRSPTGQRRSGYTF
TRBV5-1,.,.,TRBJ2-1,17,TGCGCCAGCAGCTTGGCCTTTAGGGTCGGAAGGGACAATGAGCAGTTCTTC,CASSLAFRVGRDNEQFF
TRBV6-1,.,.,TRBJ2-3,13,TGTGCCAGCAGTGAACGTCTGGCAGATACGCAGTATTTT,CASSERLADTQYF
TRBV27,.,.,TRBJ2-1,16,TGTGCCAGCACGGGGAGGCGCCAGCTTTTGTACAATGAGCAGTTCTTC,CASTGRRQLLYNEQFF
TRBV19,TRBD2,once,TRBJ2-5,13,TGTGCCACCCGACTAGCGGGGGGGGAGACCCAGTACTTC,CATRLAGGETQYF
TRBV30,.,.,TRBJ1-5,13,TGTGCCTGGAGTTCCTCGATGAATCAGCCCCAGCATTTT,CAWSSSMNQPQHF
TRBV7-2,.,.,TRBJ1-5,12,TGTGCCAGCAGCCCTCCCTATCAGCCCCAGCATTTT,CASSPPYQPQHF
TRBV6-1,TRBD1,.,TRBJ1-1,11,TGTGCCAGCAGTCAGGGGGCTGAAGCTTTCTTT,CASSQGAEAFF
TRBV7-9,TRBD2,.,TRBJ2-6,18,TGTGCCAGCAGCCCCCAGCGGGGCATTCTCTCTGGGGCCAACGTCCTGACTTTC,CASSPQRGILSGANVLTF
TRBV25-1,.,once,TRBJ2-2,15,TGTGCCAGCAGCTCAGCGGGACAGTTCACCGGGGAGCTGTTTTTT,CASSSAGQFTGELFF
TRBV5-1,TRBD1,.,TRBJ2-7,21,TGCGCCAGCAGCCCGAGGGCCGGGGGGACAGGGGGTCTTATTGACACCTACGAGCAGTACTTC,CASSPRAGGTGGLIDTYEQYF
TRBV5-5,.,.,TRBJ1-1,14,TGTGCCAGCAGCTTTGAACTGGGGAGAACTGAAGCTTTCTTT,CASSFELGRTEAFF
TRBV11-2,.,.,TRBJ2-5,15,TGTGCCAGCAGCTTAGATCGTATCCAGGTGAAGACCCAGTACTTC,CASSLDRIQVKTQYF
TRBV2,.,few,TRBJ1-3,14,TGTGCCAGCAGGCCGGCAGGGGCTGGAAACACCATATATTTT,CASRPAGAGNTIYF